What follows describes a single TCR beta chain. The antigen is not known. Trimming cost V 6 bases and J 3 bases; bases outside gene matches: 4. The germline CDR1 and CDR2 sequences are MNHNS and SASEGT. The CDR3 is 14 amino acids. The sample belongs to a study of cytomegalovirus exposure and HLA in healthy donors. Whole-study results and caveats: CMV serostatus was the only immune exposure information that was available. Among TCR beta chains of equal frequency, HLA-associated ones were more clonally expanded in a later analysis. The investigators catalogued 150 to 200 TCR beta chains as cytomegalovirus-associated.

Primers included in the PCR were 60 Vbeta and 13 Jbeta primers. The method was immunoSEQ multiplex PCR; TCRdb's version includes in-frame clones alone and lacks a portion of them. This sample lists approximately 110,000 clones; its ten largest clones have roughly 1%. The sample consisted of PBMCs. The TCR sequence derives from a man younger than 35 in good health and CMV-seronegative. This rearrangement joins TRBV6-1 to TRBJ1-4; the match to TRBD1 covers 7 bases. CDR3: CASSPGTANEKLFF. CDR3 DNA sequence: TGTGCCAGCAGCCCCGGGACAGCTAATGAAAAACTGTTTTTT.